Below, 4 T cell receptor beta chains from the same sample are listed, as sequenced in a study of cytomegalovirus exposure and HLA in healthy donors. TCRdb keeps only in-frame clones here, not all; method: immunoSEQ multiplex PCR. This table holds 180,000 or so clones, about 87% found once. Sequencing was performed on PBMCs. These receptors originate from a woman aged 30 to 39 in good health and CMV-seronegative.

The chain carries TRBV2 and TRBJ1-1; weak D call: TRBD1 (6 bases). Germline V lookup: CDR1 SNHLY, CDR2 FYNNEI. The CDR3 is 13 residues long. V was cut by 7 bases and J by 5 bases, with 14 bases left in between. The CDR3 is CASTSGEGTEAFF. Written as DNA, the CDR3 is TGTGCCAGCACCTCAGGGGAAGGGACTGAAGCTTTCTTT.

The chain employs TRBV5-1 and TRBJ2-1; 8 nucleotides match TRBD2. V was pared by 4 bases and J by 0 bases, with 6 bases of the junction left unmatched. The CDR3 consists of 16 residues. CDR1 SGHRS and CDR2 YFSETQ come from the germline V gene. CDR3 DNA sequence: TGCGCCAGCAGCCCGGGCGGGGGGAGCTCCTACAATGAGCAGTTCTTC. Its protein product is CASSPGGGSSYNEQFF.

V gene TRBV27 combines with J gene TRBJ2-7; 7 nucleotides agree with TRBD1. Germline V gene data show CDR1 as MNHEY and CDR2 as SMNVEV (reference sequence). Unmatched junction bases numbered 3, after V lost 2 bases and J lost 2 bases. The CDR3 length is 14 residues. The chain's CDR3 is CASSLVQGTYEQYF. The CDR3 DNA is TGTGCCAGCAGTTTAGTACAGGGGACCTACGAGCAGTACTTC.

Here the CDR3 reads CASSESGAKNTEAFF. Here the CDR3 DNA reads TGTGCCAGCAGTGAGTCAGGGGCTAAGAACACTGAAGCTTTCTTT. The rearrangement joins TRBV25-1 to TRBJ1-1; D is perhaps TRBD1 (6 bases). The V end was cut by 3 bases, the J end by 1 base, with 12 bases between. This CDR3 has 15 amino acids. Germline assignment: CDR1 MGHDK and CDR2 SYGVNS.